This T cell receptor (beta chain) was sequenced in a study of tumor-infiltrating lymphocytes in primary liver carcinoma. At the level of the study: Samples had roughly 3.65 to 7.13 million productive TCRbeta reads, comparable between tissue types. Points from the study as a whole: Between tumor regions, pairs overlapped more than tumor-adjacent and tumor-blood pairs did.

This clonotype was seen only a few times. Antigen unknown. The researchers produced TCR beta cDNA from 400 to 650 ng total RNA with a constant-region primer. Slightly modified ARM-PCR, run as three nested multiplex PCR rounds, produced the TCR beta libraries. Each of the first two PCR rounds ran nine to ten cycles with TRBV1-TRBV30 forward and C-beta reverse primers. TCRdb used MiXCR to reprocess the multiplex PCR reads, holding one entry per CDR3 protein. Of under 110,000 distinct CDR3 sequences in the sample, approximately 70% were seen once. Losses at the gene ends were 5 bases for V and 1 base for J; bases not matched to a gene: 10. The CDR3 runs to 16 residues. The germline V gene encodes CDR1 SGHVS and CDR2 FQNEAQ. Each 20-30 mg portion of unsorted bulk tissue served as the source for co-extraction of RNA and DNA.

Source material: liver tumor tissue from sampling region 2. Regarding subset: tumor region T2, inferior pole. The clonotype comes from a woman aged 55-75 years with primary liver carcinoma and hepatitis B virus infection. V is TRBV7-8 and J is TRBJ1-1; 7 bases align to TRBD1. The CDR3 region is CASSLYGGTANTEAFF. DNA of the CDR3: TGTGCCAGCAGCCTTTATGGGGGGACAGCGAACACTGAAGCTTTCTTT. The complete variable domain, with remaining parts taken from reference TRBV7-8 and TRBJ1-1, reads GAGVSQSPRYKVAKRGQDVALRCDPISGHVSLFWYQQALGQGPEFLTYFQNEAQLDKSGLPSDRFFAERPEGSVSTLKIQRTQQEDSAVYLCASSLYGGTANTEAFFGQGTRLTVV.